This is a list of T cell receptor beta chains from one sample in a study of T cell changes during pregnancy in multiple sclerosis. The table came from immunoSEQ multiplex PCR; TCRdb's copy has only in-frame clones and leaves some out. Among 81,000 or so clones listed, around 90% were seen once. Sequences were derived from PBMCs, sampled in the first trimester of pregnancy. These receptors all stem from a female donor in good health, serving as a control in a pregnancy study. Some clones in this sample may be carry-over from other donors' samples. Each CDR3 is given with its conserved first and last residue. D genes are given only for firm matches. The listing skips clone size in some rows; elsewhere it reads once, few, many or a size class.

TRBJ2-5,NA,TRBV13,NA,CASSLGLKTQYF,TGTGCCAGCAGCTTAGGACTGAAGACCCAGTACTTC
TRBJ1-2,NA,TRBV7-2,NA,CASSLDGQYHRGYTF,TGTGCCAGCAGCTTAGACGGACAGTATCATCGAGGCTACACCTTC
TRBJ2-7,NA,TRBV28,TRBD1,CASSSRDRAAEQYF,TGTGCCAGCAGTTCCCGGGACAGGGCAGCCGAGCAGTACTTC
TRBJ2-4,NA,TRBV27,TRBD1,CASTPGGAGNIQYF,TGTGCCAGCACCCCAGGGGGCGCAGGAAACATTCAGTACTTC
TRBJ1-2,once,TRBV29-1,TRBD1,CSVSSTGDGGYTF,TGCAGCGTTAGTTCGACAGGGGACGGGGGCTACACCTTC
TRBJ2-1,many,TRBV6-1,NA,CASSEALEGRKGEQFF,TGTGCCAGCAGTGAAGCGCTCGAGGGCAGGAAAGGGGAGCAGTTCTTC
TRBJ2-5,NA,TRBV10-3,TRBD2,CAISSRGGPETQYF,TGTGCCATCAGCTCACGGGGGGGCCCAGAGACCCAGTACTTC
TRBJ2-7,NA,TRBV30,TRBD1,CAWSLGTGSFGQYF,TGTGCCTGGTCCCTCGGGACAGGGTCTTTTGGGCAGTACTTC
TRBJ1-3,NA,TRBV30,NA,CARGKDTPGNTIYF,TGTGCCCGGGGGAAGGACACTCCTGGAAACACCATATATTTT
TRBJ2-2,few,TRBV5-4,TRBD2,CASKASGGTGELFF,TGTGCCAGCAAGGCTAGCGGGGGCACCGGGGAGCTGTTTTTT
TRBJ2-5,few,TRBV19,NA,CASSIGEGLGTQYF,TGTGCCAGTAGTATAGGAGAGGGCCTCGGGACCCAGTACTTC
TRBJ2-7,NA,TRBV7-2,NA,CASSLATRNEQYF,TGTGCCAGCAGCTTGGCTACTAGAAACGAGCAGTACTTC
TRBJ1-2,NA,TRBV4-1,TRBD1,CASSQGVGQAYGYTF,TGCGCCAGCAGCCAAGGGGTTGGACAGGCCTATGGCTACACCTTC
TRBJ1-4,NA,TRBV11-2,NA,CASSSQPRLTTNEKLFF,TGTGCCAGCAGCTCCCAACCCAGGTTAACAACTAATGAAAAACTGTTTTTT
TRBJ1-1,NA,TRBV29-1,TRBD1,CSASDRAWNTEAFF,TGCAGCGCATCAGACAGGGCGTGGAACACTGAAGCTTTCTTT
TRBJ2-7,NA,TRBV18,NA,CASSLRRGTYEQYF,TGTGCCAGCTCACTGCGGAGGGGAACCTACGAGCAGTACTTC
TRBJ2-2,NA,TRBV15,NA,CATSREGPNTGELFF,TGTGCCACCAGCAGAGAGGGGCCGAACACCGGGGAGCTGTTTTTT
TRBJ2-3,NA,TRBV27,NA,CASSLTGLPSTDTQYF,TGTGCCAGCAGTCTTACTGGGCTGCCAAGCACAGATACGCAGTATTTT
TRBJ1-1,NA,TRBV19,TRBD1,CASKGVDRGMNTEAFF,TGTGCCAGTAAAGGGGTAGACAGGGGCATGAACACTGAAGCTTTCTTT
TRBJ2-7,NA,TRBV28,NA,CASSPRLAYEQYF,TGTGCCAGCAGTCCCAGACTTGCCTACGAGCAGTACTTC
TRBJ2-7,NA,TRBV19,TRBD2,CASSPLAGEGSYEQYF,TGTGCCAGTAGTCCCCTTGCGGGAGAGGGCTCCTACGAGCAGTACTTC
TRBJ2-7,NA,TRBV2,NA,CASNGENYEQYF,TGTGCCAGCAACGGGGAAAACTACGAGCAGTACTTC
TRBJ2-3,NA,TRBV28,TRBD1,CASRGGSGSGDTQYF,TGTGCCTCCCGAGGGGGCAGTGGGAGTGGAGATACGCAGTATTTT
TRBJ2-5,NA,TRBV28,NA,CASSPLIGTQYF,TGTGCCAGCAGTCCCTTAATCGGGACCCAGTACTTC
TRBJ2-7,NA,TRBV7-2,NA,CASSLGWQAYEQYF,TGTGCCAGCAGCTTGGGTTGGCAGGCGTACGAGCAGTACTTC
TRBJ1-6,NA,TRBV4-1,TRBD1,CASSQEPTGDSPLHF,TGCGCCAGCAGCCAAGAACCGACAGGGGATTCACCCCTCCACTTT
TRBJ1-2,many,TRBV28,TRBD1,CATWDRGLDGYTF,TGTGCCACATGGGACAGGGGGCTTGATGGCTACACCTTC
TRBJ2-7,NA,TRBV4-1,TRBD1,CASSQGQGGFYEQYF,TGCGCCAGCAGCCAAGGACAGGGTGGTTTTTACGAGCAGTACTTC
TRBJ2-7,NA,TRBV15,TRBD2,CATSRGGTSFYEQYF,TGTGCCACCAGCAGAGGGGGGACTAGTTTCTACGAGCAGTACTTC
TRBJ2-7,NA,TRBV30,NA,CAWSVLYSYEQYF,TGTGCCTGGAGTGTACTCTACTCCTACGAGCAGTACTTC
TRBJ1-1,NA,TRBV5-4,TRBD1,CASSAGQGAYTEAFF,TGTGCCAGCAGCGCCGGACAGGGGGCGTACACTGAAGCTTTCTTT
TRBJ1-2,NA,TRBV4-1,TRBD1,CASSQEIRRTGDQANYGYTF,TGCGCCAGCAGCCAAGAAATAAGGAGGACAGGGGATCAAGCTAACTATGGCTACACCTTC
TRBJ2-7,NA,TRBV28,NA,CASSLQDYEQYF,TGTGCCAGCAGTTTACAGGACTACGAGCAGTACTTC
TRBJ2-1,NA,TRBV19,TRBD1,CASNKDRGDYNEQFF,TGTGCCAGTAACAAGGACAGGGGTGACTACAATGAGCAGTTCTTC
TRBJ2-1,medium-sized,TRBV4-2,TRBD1,CASSQDPGTGGNEQFF,TGTGCCAGCAGCCAAGATCCCGGGACAGGGGGCAATGAGCAGTTCTTC